Shown below are 24 T cell receptor beta chains from a single sample sequenced in a study of blood T cell repertoires in COVID-19 (TCRdb year 2020). The library was obtained by the immunoSEQ multiplex PCR assay. The clones in this table, taken by TCRdb from immuneACCESS, are in-frame only. Not every clone is retained; where verified, under half of the shortfall comes from an unresolved V gene, and the cause of the rest is unknown. The sample table records approximately 100,000 clones; under 90% of these occur just once. 5.5% to 8% of the sample comes from the top ten. Sample: peripheral blood. The receptors here all came from a woman in her forties or fifties with acute or convalescent COVID-19.

V usage is TRBV7-3 and J usage is TRBJ2-2, with D perhaps TRBD1 (6 bases). V shed 2 bases and J shed 2 bases, with 15 bases lying between them. The CDR3 is 17 residues long. Germline lookup yields CDR1 SGHTA and CDR2 FQGTGA. Here the CDR3 DNA reads TGTGCCAGCAGCTTAGAGCTACAGGGTGCTAACACCGGGGAGCTGTTTTTT. It translates to CASSLELQGANTGELFF. Combining the CDR3 with reference TRBV7-3 and TRBJ2-2 gives the whole variable domain GAGVSQTPSNKVTEKGKYVELRCDPISGHTALYWYRQSLGQGPEFLIYFQGTGAADDSGLPNDRFFAVRPEGSVSTLKIQRTERGDSAVYLCASSLELQGANTGELFFGEGSRLTVL.

A single count supports this clone. The chain joins TRBV19 to TRBJ1-6, with D uncertain. V was shortened by 0 bases and J by 14 bases, with 17 bases between the two germline ends. The CDR3 contains 15 residues. Germline CDR1 is LNHDA and CDR2 is SQIVND (reference sequence). The CDR3 coding sequence is TGTGCCAGTAGTATAGATCTGCGATTCTCGGGAGCCCTCCACTTT. This encodes CASSIDLRFSGALHF. The entire variable domain, with the rest obtained from reference TRBV19 and TRBJ1-6, is as follows: DGGITQSPKYLFRKEGQNVTLSCEQNLNHDAMYWYRQDPGQGLRLIYYSQIVNDFQKGDIAEGYSVSREKKESFPLTVTSAQKNPTAFYLCASSIDLRFSGALHFGNGTRLTVT.

CDR3 sequence: CASSLGPNQPQHF. The CDR3 DNA reads as TGTGCCAGCAGCCTTGGGCCTAATCAGCCCCAGCATTTT. This chain links TRBV6-4 with TRBJ1-5; D not certain. CDR1 and CDR2 from the germline V gene are MRHNA and SNTAGT. V lost 6 bases and J 4 bases, leaving 10 bases between the germline ends. This CDR3 spans 13 amino acids.

The genes are TRBV23-1 and TRBJ1-3; 12 bases are a match to TRBD1. Being an ORF, TRBV23-1 has a function that is uncertain. V was clipped by 2 bases and J by 4 bases; unmatched bases: 15. The CDR3 runs to 20 residues. The CDR3 nucleotides are TGCGCCAGCAGTCAAAACCCCCAGTCCGGGACAGGGGGCGAGGGAAACACCATATATTTT. Protein sequence: CASSQNPQSGTGGEGNTIYF.

The J gene is TRBJ1-3, the V gene TRBV12-3 or TRBV12-4; D call uncertain. CDR3 length: 11 residues. Trimming left V 8 bases short and J 8 bases short, with 10 bases between. This chain's CDR3 is CASSRRDTIYF. The DNA for the CDR3 is TGTGCCAGCTCTCGCCGGGACACCATATATTTT.

J is TRBJ1-6 and V is TRBV6-5, with 7 nucleotides matching TRBD1. Trimming cost V 6 bases and J 7 bases; bases outside gene matches: 9. The CDR3 sequence is 15 residues long. Germline values: CDR1 MNHEY, CDR2 SVGAGI. CDR3 sequence (DNA): TGTGCCAGCAGGGGCCTGGGACAGTCAAATTCACCCCTCCACTTT. It codes for CASRGLGQSNSPLHF.

This rearrangement joins TRBV5-1 to TRBJ2-6; TRBD1 might be the D (5 bases). CDR1 is SGHRS and CDR2 is YFSETQ in the germline V gene. The CDR3 loop spans 15 amino acids. Trimming stripped 4 bases from V and 2 bases from J, with 10 bases between. CDR3 coding DNA: TGCGCCAGCAGCGGTCAGGGTACTGGGGCCAACGTCCTGACTTTC. As protein: CASSGQGTGANVLTF. The full variable domain, in which reference TRBV5-1 and TRBJ2-6 provide the parts outside the CDR3, is KAGVTQTPRYLIKTRGQQVTLSCSPISGHRSVSWYQQTPGQGLQFLFEYFSETQRNKGNFPGRFSGRQFSNSRSEMNVSTLELGDSALYLCASSGQGTGANVLTFGAGSRLTVL.

This clone appeared a few times. CDR3: CASSHGLAGGYNEQFF. CDR3 bases: TGTGCCAGCAGCCACGGACTAGCGGGGGGCTACAATGAGCAGTTCTTC. V gene TRBV2 combines with J gene TRBJ2-1; 14 nucleotides match TRBD2. The germline gives CDR1 SNHLY, CDR2 FYNNEI. This CDR3 region has 16 residues. V was pared by 6 bases and J by 3 bases, with 4 bases of the junction left unmatched. The full variable domain, completed using reference TRBV2 and TRBJ2-1, is EPEVTQTPSHQVTQMGQEVILRCVPISNHLYFYWYRQILGQKVEFLVSFYNNEISEKSEIFDDQFSVERPDGSNFTLKIRSTKLEDSAMYFCASSHGLAGGYNEQFFGPGTRLTVL.

This clone was seen only once. The V and J genes are TRBV19 and TRBJ2-5; 7 nucleotides line up with TRBD1. The germline CDR1 and CDR2 sequences are LNHDA and SQIVND (reference sequence). The CDR3 consists of 13 residues. Germline trimming cut 5 bases from V and 9 bases from J; bases unmatched to any gene: 9. As DNA, the CDR3 is TGTGCCAGTAGTCCCAAGACAGGGCTGTCCCAGTACTTC. Encoded protein: CASSPKTGLSQYF.

The CDR3 is CASSAKSGYGYTF. CDR3 DNA sequence: TGTGCCAGCAGCGCGAAATCAGGCTATGGCTACACCTTC. V is TRBV9 and J is TRBJ1-2; the D is unclear. With 3 bases removed from V and 4 bases from J, the gap between germline ends came to 10 bases. The germline CDR1 and CDR2 sequences are SGDLS and YYNGEE. The CDR3 loop spans 13 amino acids.

With regard to this clone: At one end the junction does not follow the germline gene, possibly because of a read error. This chain links TRBV6-2 or TRBV6-3 with TRBJ1-1; perhaps TRBD1 as D (5 bases). Germline CDR1 MNHEY, CDR2 SVGEGT. This CDR3 is built from 19 residues. In DNA form, the CDR3 reads TGTGCCAGCACTTACTTGGGGGGGAACCAGGGACCCGAGGGCACTGAAGCTTTCTTT. Encoded protein: CASTYLGGNQGPEGTEAFF.

V usage is TRBV5-1 and J usage is TRBJ2-5, with D perhaps TRBD1 (6 bases). CDR1 and CDR2 from the germline V gene are SGHRS and YFSETQ. There are 16 residues in the CDR3. Trimming took off 7 bases at V and 2 bases at J, with 21 bases between the two ends. The CDR3 DNA sequence: TGCGCCAGCGCCCCCGCCTTGGACAGCTCTCAAGAGACCCAGTACTTC. The encoded protein is CASAPALDSSQETQYF.

The chain has TRBV14 and TRBJ1-1; 10 positions agree with TRBD1. The CDR3 covers 16 residues. The V gene's germline CDR1 is SGHDN and CDR2 FVKESK. V gave up 3 bases and J gave up 5 bases; unmatched junction bases: 9. The CDR3 coding sequence is TGTGCCAGCAGCCAGAAAATTGGACAGGGGGGGACTGAAGCTTTCTTT. Translated: CASSQKIGQGGTEAFF.

In this sample, this clone turned up a few times. The chain recombines TRBV3-1 (or the pseudogene TRBV3-2) with TRBJ2-7; D gene unclear. The CDR3 is 11 residues long. The V gene's germline CDR1 is LGHDT and CDR2 YNNKEL (reference sequence). V was trimmed by 4 bases and J by 6 bases, leaving 7 bases between them. DNA for the CDR3: TGTGCCAGCAGCCTCGCTACCGAGCAGTACTTC. Amino acids: CASSLATEQYF.

The rearrangement links TRBV11-3 to TRBJ2-1; D unclear. CDR1 is SGHNT, CDR2 YENEEA, per germline. CDR3 length: 13 amino acids. Trimming took off 2 bases at V and 6 bases at J, with 8 bases between the two ends. CDR3 DNA sequence: TGTGCCAGCAGCTTAAATAATCCCAATGAGCAGTTCTTC. It codes for CASSLNNPNEQFF.

This clone was detected only a few times. This sequence joins TRBV4-1 and TRBJ1-1; D is unresolved. Germline-derived CDR1 and CDR2 are MGHRA and YSYEKL. The CDR3 sequence is 14 residues long. V lost 2 bases and J lost 3, with 10 bases in between. The CDR3 DNA is TGCGCCAGCAGCCAAAGTCTAGGTTACACTGAAGCTTTCTTT. This encodes CASSQSLGYTEAFF.

This clone was observed a handful of times. This sequence joins TRBV6-5 and TRBJ1-5; the match to TRBD1 covers 7 bases. Trimming took 11 bases from V and 0 from J; bases not matched to a gene: 7. Germline loops: CDR1 MNHEY, CDR2 SVGAGI. The CDR3 loop spans 14 amino acids. CDR3 coding DNA: TGTGCCGGATCCAGGGGGTATAGCAATCAGCCCCAGCATTTT. Translated: CAGSRGYSNQPQHF.

The V and J genes are TRBV19 and TRBJ2-7, with D maybe TRBD2 (6 bases). The V gene's germline CDR1 is LNHDA and CDR2 SQIVND (reference sequence). This CDR3 contains 13 residues. The CDR3 DNA sequence: TGTAGGCGTCCGGGGGATCCCGCCTACGAGCAGTACTTC. Residues: CRRPGDPAYEQYF. The full variable domain, rest sourced from reference TRBV19 and TRBJ2-7, is DGGITQSPKYLFRKEGQNVTLSCEQNLNHDAMYWYRQDPGQGLRLIYYSQIVNDFQKGDIAEGYSVSREKKESFPLTVTSAQKNPTAFYLCRRPGDPAYEQYFGPGTRLTVT.

The rearrangement joins TRBV20-1 to TRBJ2-3; 7 bases are a match to TRBD1. From germline, CDR1 is DFQATT and CDR2 SNEGSKA (reference sequence). The V segment lost 3 bases and the J segment 1 base; nucleotides outside the gene matches: 7. This CDR3 spans 15 amino acids. CDR3 protein: CSASATGVGTDTQYF. CDR3 sequence (DNA): TGCAGTGCTAGTGCTACAGGGGTGGGCACAGATACGCAGTATTTT.

The chain links TRBV7-9 to TRBJ1-6, with D possibly matching TRBD1 (6 bases). This CDR3 region has 14 residues. Trimming cost V 3 bases and J 7 bases, with 10 bases left between them. Per the germline V gene, CDR1 is SEHNR and CDR2 is FQNEAQ (reference sequence). CDR3 residues: CASSFGQNNSPLHF. The CDR3 DNA reads as TGTGCCAGCAGCTTTGGACAGAACAATTCACCCCTCCACTTT.

This sequence joins TRBV2 and TRBJ2-2; 7 bases fit TRBD2. This CDR3 is 14 amino acids long. Trimming removed 4 bases from V and 8 bases from J; junction bases left unmatched: 7. Germline V gene data show CDR1 as SNHLY and CDR2 as FYNNEI. The CDR3 is CASSASGVEGELFF. The CDR3 DNA reads TGTGCCAGCAGTGCAAGCGGGGTGGAAGGGGAGCTGTTTTTT.

The chain is built from TRBV24-1 and TRBJ1-1; 7 bases map to TRBD1. From germline, CDR1 is KGHDR and CDR2 SFDVKD. There are 12 residues in the CDR3. The V gene end was trimmed by 3 bases and the J gene end by 8 bases; junction bases not matched to a gene: 2. This CDR3 reads CATSDEDREAFF. In nucleotides, the CDR3 is TGTGCCACCAGTGATGAGGACAGGGAAGCTTTCTTT.

V is TRBV20-1 and J is TRBJ1-2; D remains ambiguous. The CDR3 covers 9 residues. Germline V gene lookup returns CDR1 DFQATT and CDR2 SNEGSKA (reference sequence). The CDR3 bases are TGCGGAGACAACTATGGCTACACCTTC. Translated: CGDNYGYTF.

This chain uses TRBV12-3 or TRBV12-4 with TRBJ2-7; 9 bases line up with TRBD1. J was trimmed by 3 bases and V by 6 bases; bases with no gene match: 3. The CDR3 covers 13 residues. The CDR3 here is CASRGQGIYEQYF. The CDR3 DNA follows: TGTGCCAGCAGGGGACAGGGTATCTACGAGCAGTACTTC.